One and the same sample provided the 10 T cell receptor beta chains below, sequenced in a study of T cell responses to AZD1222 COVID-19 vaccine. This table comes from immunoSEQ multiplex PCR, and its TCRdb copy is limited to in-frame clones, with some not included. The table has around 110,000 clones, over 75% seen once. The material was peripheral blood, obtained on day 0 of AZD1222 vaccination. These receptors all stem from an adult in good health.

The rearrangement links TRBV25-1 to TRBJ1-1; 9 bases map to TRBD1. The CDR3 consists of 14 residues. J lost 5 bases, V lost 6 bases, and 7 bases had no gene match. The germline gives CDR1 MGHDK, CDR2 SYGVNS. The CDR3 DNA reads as TGTGCCAGCAGGGGGACAGGGCGGAAGACTGAAGCTTTCTTT. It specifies CASRGTGRKTEAFF.

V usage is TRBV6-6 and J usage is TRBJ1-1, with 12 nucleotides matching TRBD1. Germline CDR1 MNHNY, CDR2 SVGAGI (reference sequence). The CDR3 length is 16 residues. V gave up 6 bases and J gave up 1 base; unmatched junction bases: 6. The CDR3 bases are TGTGCCAGCAGGGACCGGGACAGGGGGCAGAACACTGAAGCTTTCTTT. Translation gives CASRDRDRGQNTEAFF.

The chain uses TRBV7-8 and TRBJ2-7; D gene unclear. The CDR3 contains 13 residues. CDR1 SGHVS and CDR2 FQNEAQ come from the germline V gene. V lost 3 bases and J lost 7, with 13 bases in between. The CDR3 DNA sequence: TGTGCCAGCAGCTTTAACCCCCCACGGGAGCAGTACTTC. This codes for CASSFNPPREQYF.

CDR3 loop: CASSLDAGGPYEQYF. In DNA, the CDR3 is TGTGCCAGCAGCTTAGACGCGGGAGGGCCCTACGAGCAGTACTTC. The rearrangement joins TRBV11-2 to TRBJ2-7; 9 bases line up with TRBD2. The CDR3 runs 15 residues. Germline CDR1 reads SGHAT; CDR2 reads FQNNGV. V lost 0 bases and J lost 2; bases outside the gene matches: 2. Filled out from reference TRBV11-2 and TRBJ2-7, the complete variable domain reads EAGVAQSPRYKIIEKRQSVAFWCNPISGHATLYWYQQILGQGPKLLIQFQNNGVVDDSQLPKDRFSAERLKGVDSTLKIQPAKLEDSAVYLCASSLDAGGPYEQYFGPGTRLTVT.

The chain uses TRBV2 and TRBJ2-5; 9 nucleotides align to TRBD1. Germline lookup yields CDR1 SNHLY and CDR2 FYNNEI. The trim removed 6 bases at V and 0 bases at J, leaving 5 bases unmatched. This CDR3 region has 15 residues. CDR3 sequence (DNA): TGTGCCAGCAGCTGGACAGGGGTTCACCAAGAGACCCAGTACTTC. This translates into CASSWTGVHQETQYF.

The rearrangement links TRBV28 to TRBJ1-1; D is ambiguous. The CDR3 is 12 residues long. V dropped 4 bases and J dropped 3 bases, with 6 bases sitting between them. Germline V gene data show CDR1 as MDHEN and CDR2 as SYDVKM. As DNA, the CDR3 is TGTGCCAGCAGTTCAGTGGACACTGAAGCTTTCTTT. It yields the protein CASSSVDTEAFF.

CDR3 sequence (DNA): TGTGCCAGCAGCCCGGGTGGGGGTTCGGCTGAAGCTTTCTTT. Translation gives CASSPGGGSAEAFF. The chain recombines TRBV5-5 with TRBJ1-1; the D gene is possibly TRBD1 (5 bases). CDR1 is SGHKS and CDR2 is YYEKEE in the germline V gene (reference sequence). Trimming stripped 4 bases from V and 6 bases from J, with 16 bases between. This CDR3 comprises 14 residues.

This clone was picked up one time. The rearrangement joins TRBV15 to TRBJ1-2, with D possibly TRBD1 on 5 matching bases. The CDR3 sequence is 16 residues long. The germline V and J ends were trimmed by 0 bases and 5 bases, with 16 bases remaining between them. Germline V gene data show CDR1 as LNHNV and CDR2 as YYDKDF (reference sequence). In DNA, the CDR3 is TGTGCCACCAGCAGAGATCTAGGGGTCGATGCTTATGGCTACACCTTC. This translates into CATSRDLGVDAYGYTF.

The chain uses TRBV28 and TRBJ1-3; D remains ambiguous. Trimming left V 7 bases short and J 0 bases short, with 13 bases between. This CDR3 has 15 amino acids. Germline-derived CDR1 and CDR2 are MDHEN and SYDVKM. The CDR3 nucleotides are TGTGCCAGCACCCAGTACTCCAGCTCTGGAAACACCATATATTTT. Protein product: CASTQYSSSGNTIYF.

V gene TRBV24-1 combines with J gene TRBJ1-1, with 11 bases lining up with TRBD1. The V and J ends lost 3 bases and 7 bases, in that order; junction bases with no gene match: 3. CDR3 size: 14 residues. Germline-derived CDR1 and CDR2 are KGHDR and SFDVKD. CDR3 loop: CATSDPGTGGEAFF. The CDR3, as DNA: TGTGCCACCAGTGATCCCGGGACAGGGGGTGAAGCTTTCTTT.